A single sample is the source of the 27 T cell receptor beta chains below, sequenced in a study of T cells in Graves' hyperthyroidism and ophthalmopathy. The TCR beta CDR3 regions underwent amplification using RNA transcripts as the source. Primed by the HTBI set, a first-round RT-PCR was run on the TCR CDR3. TCRdb called the multiplex PCR reads again in MiXCR, with one record for every CDR3 protein. Of a few hundred thousand distinct CDR3 sequences in the sample, roughly 16% were seen once. Sample: blood. Source of these receptors: a woman between 40 and 55 years old with Graves' ophthalmopathy.

This clonotype was recorded at least ten times. The chain combines TRBV30 with TRBJ1-5, with 8 bases aligning to TRBD1. Germline V CDR1 and CDR2: GTSNPN, SVGIG (reference sequence). With 7 bases clipped from V and 6 bases from J, the junction kept 11 bases outside the gene matches. The CDR3 totals 14 residues. CDR3 nucleotides: TGTGCCTCAGACAGGGGACAGGCTGGTCAGCCCCAGCATTTT. This sequence encodes CASDRGQAGQPQHF.

The V and J genes are TRBV19 and TRBJ1-1; no definite D call. V was clipped by 7 bases and J by 9 bases, with 18 bases between them. The CDR3 has 13 residues. CDR1 is LNHDA and CDR2 is SQIVND in the germline V gene (reference sequence). CDR3 sequence: CASTLRGMGKAFF. CDR3 coding DNA: TGTGCCAGTACCCTGAGAGGGATGGGGAAAGCTTTCTTT.

At least ten counts were recorded for this clonotype. This chain links TRBV7-8 with TRBJ2-1, with a tentative D call TRBD2 (6 bases). Germline V CDR1 and CDR2: SGHVS, FQNEAQ. The length of the CDR3 is 15 residues. The V end was cut by 4 bases, the J end by 7 bases, with 17 bases between. The CDR3 DNA is TGTGCCAGCAGCTACCCGGGACTCCCTGGGAATGAGCAGTTCTTC. It codes for CASSYPGLPGNEQFF.

This clonotype was counted between two and nine times. The chain links TRBV12-3 or TRBV12-4 to TRBJ1-2; 12 nucleotides match TRBD1. Losses at the gene ends were 3 bases for V and 8 bases for J; bases not matched to a gene: 13. CDR3 length equals 17 residues. CDR3 bases: TGTGCCAGCAGTTTTTCCGGGACAGGGGGCCCCTCCTCCGGCTACACCTTC. Translating it yields CASSFSGTGGPSSGYTF.

This clonotype was seen at least ten times. CDR3 nucleotides: TGCGCCAGCAGCTTGTGGAGAACCACTACAGATACGCAGTATTTT. Translation gives CASSLWRTTTDTQYF. The chain has TRBV5-1 and TRBJ2-3; D unresolved. The V and J ends lost 1 base and 3 bases respectively, with 12 bases between them. Germline CDR1 is SGHRS and CDR2 is YFSETQ. CDR3 length equals 15 residues.

This clonotype was counted only a few times. The rearrangement uses TRBV4-1 and TRBJ1-5; the match to TRBD1 covers 8 bases. The V gene end was trimmed by 4 bases and the J gene end by 4 bases; junction bases not matched to a gene: 3. CDR3 length: 14 amino acids. The germline gives CDR1 MGHRA, CDR2 YSYEKL. CDR3 DNA sequence: TGCGCCAGCAGCCCCAGGACAGGGAATCAGCCCCAGCATTTT. It is translated as CASSPRTGNQPQHF.

Many counts were recorded for this clonotype. The CDR3 protein is CASSFQGLETEAFF. CDR3 bases: TGTGCCAGCAGTTTCCAGGGTTTAGAGACTGAAGCTTTCTTT. This rearrangement joins TRBV6-1 to TRBJ1-1, with D possibly TRBD1 on 5 matching bases. V shed 5 bases and J shed 5 bases, with 15 bases lying between them. Germline lookup yields CDR1 MNHNS and CDR2 SASEGT. The CDR3 length is 14 residues.

In its sample, this clonotype was seen a few times. The chain is built from TRBV6-2 or TRBV6-3 and TRBJ1-2, with D perhaps matching TRBD1 (6 bases). V was cut by 5 bases and J by 4 bases, with 20 bases left in between. This CDR3 comprises 16 residues. Germline CDR1 reads MNHEY; CDR2 reads SVGEGT. In DNA form, the CDR3 reads TGTGCCAGCAGTGGGCCACGGGGGCGGTCTTTCTATGGCTACACCTTC. Its protein is CASSGPRGRSFYGYTF.

The chain joins TRBV18 to TRBJ2-7; weak D call: TRBD1 (7 bases). V lost 3 bases and J lost 5, with 20 bases in between. Germline V CDR1 and CDR2: KGHSH, LQKENI. The CDR3 is 16 residues long. The CDR3 nucleotides read TGTGCCAGCTCACCTCGGGAGACAGGGACTGTTAACGAGCAGTACTTC. Translated, it gives CASSPRETGTVNEQYF.

This clonotype was recorded at least ten times. The genes are TRBV29-1 and TRBJ2-1, with D maybe TRBD2 (6 bases). Per the germline V gene, CDR1 is SQVTM and CDR2 is ANQGSEA. The CDR3 covers 13 residues. V was trimmed by 4 bases and J by 3 bases, leaving 10 bases between them. CDR3 DNA sequence: TGCAGCGTTGGGGCTAGCGACTACAATGAGCAGTTCTTC. It is translated as CSVGASDYNEQFF.

This clonotype was counted at least ten times. J is TRBJ2-5 and V is TRBV18; D may be TRBD2 (6 bases). Germline V gives CDR1 KGHSH, CDR2 LQKENI. Trimming pared 4 bases from V and 0 bases from J, leaving 15 bases between. There are 16 residues in the CDR3. CDR3 amino acids: CASSLVKRAYQETQYF. Written as DNA, the CDR3 is TGTGCCAGCTCACTGGTGAAGCGGGCATACCAAGAGACCCAGTACTTC.

The genes are TRBV24-1 and TRBJ1-3; D not certain. Deletions cut 3 bases from V and 4 bases from J, with 6 bases between. Germline loops: CDR1 KGHDR, CDR2 SFDVKD. This CDR3 spans 13 amino acids. The CDR3 coding sequence is TGTGCCACCAGTGATGGGGTCGGAAACACCATATATTTT. It specifies CATSDGVGNTIYF.

This clonotype appeared many times. The gene calls are TRBV7-9 and TRBJ1-1, with D possibly being TRBD1 (6 bases). V gave up 4 bases and J gave up 9 bases, with 12 bases separating them. The CDR3 has 12 residues. From germline, CDR1 is SEHNR and CDR2 FQNEAQ (reference sequence). This chain's CDR3 is CASSSAGAQAFF. In DNA form, the CDR3 reads TGTGCCAGCAGCTCCGCAGGGGCTCAAGCTTTCTTT.

In its sample, this clonotype was seen many times. The chain is built from TRBV11-1 and TRBJ2-5, with 7 bases identical to TRBD1. The CDR3 is 13 residues long. The V segment lost 7 bases and the J segment 0 bases; nucleotides outside the gene matches: 2. Germline loops: CDR1 SGHAT, CDR2 FQDESV (reference sequence). CDR3 sequence reads: CASTGTDQETQYF. DNA for the CDR3: TGTGCCAGCACCGGGACAGACCAAGAGACCCAGTACTTC.

This clonotype was seen many times. The J gene is TRBJ2-3, the V gene TRBV30; tentatively, D is TRBD1 or TRBD2 (6 bases each). Trimming took off 4 bases at V and 6 bases at J, with 17 bases between the two ends. There are 14 residues in the CDR3. Germline CDR1 reads GTSNPN; CDR2 reads SVGIG (reference sequence). The CDR3 here is CAWTNPWGADTQYF. Here the CDR3 DNA reads TGTGCCTGGACCAATCCCTGGGGGGCGGATACGCAGTATTTT.

The V call is TRBV6-1, the J call TRBJ1-1; D gene ambiguous. Germline V lookup: CDR1 MNHNS, CDR2 SASEGT. V gave up 5 bases and J gave up 2 bases, with 15 bases separating them. CDR3 size: 15 residues. CDR3 sequence reads: CASSLMGEANTEAFF. The CDR3 nucleotides are TGTGCCAGCAGTTTAATGGGCGAGGCAAACACTGAAGCTTTCTTT.

This clonotype was observed a few times. The chain links TRBV20-1 to TRBJ2-7; D is undetermined. Germline values: CDR1 DFQATT, CDR2 SNEGSKA (reference sequence). Trimming shortened V by 0 bases and J by 5 bases, and 8 bases separated the two germline ends. CDR3 length: 12 residues. CDR3 bases: TGCAGTGCTAGAGATGAGGCGGACGAGCAGTACTTC. It codes for CSARDEADEQYF.

This clonotype has ten or more counts. This chain's CDR3 is CATAVGAPYEQYF. DNA of the CDR3: TGTGCCACTGCCGTGGGCGCCCCCTACGAGCAGTACTTC. V usage is TRBV28 and J usage is TRBJ2-7; D is ambiguous. Germline-derived CDR1 and CDR2 are MDHEN and SYDVKM. V dropped 10 bases and J dropped 2 bases, with 15 bases sitting between them. The CDR3 extends over 13 amino acids.

On this clonotype: It may be a read error: a sequence one base away is much more abundant. The chain is built from TRBV20-1 and TRBJ2-1; 10 bases fit TRBD2. This CDR3 is built from 14 residues. V shed 6 bases and J 2 bases; nucleotides not matched to a gene: 4. Germline-derived CDR1 and CDR2 are DFQATT and SNEGSKA (reference sequence). The DNA for the CDR3 is TGCAGTGCAGGCGGGACTAGCGCCTACAATGAGCAGTTCTTC. Its protein is CSAGGTSAYNEQFF.

Many counts were recorded for this clonotype. The chain joins TRBV28 to TRBJ1-2; D call uncertain. CDR3 length equals 12 residues. Trimming removed 6 bases from V and 8 bases from J, with 13 bases in between. Per germline, CDR1 MDHEN and CDR2 SYDVKM. The DNA of the CDR3 is TGTGCCAGCAGCACCTGGACGGGCGGCTACACCTTC. Its protein is CASSTWTGGYTF.

The rearrangement links TRBV9 to TRBJ1-4; a weak D match, TRBD1 (5 bases). CDR1 is SGDLS and CDR2 is YYNGEE in the germline V gene. V was shortened by 3 bases and J by 2 bases, with 11 bases between the two germline ends. CDR3 length: 15 amino acids. The DNA of the CDR3 is TGTGCCAGCAGCGCCGCAGGGAGCACTAATGAAAAACTGTTTTTT. It is translated as CASSAAGSTNEKLFF.

A note on this clonotype: No conserved phenylalanine or tryptophan ends this CDR3, so it is likely a read error. V usage is TRBV10-3 and J usage is TRBJ2-5; D uncertain. The CDR3 is 12 residues long. Germline-derived CDR1 and CDR2 are ENHRY and SYGVKD. The germline V and J ends were trimmed by 2 bases and 4 bases, with 5 bases remaining between them. The CDR3: CAISEGSETQYL. In nucleotides, the CDR3 is TGTGCCATCAGTGAGGGTTCAGAGACCCAGTACCTC.

This clonotype was seen many times. The chain has TRBV6-1 and TRBJ2-7; possible D gene TRBD2, 6 bases. CDR1 and CDR2 (germline): MNHNS, SASEGT. The CDR3 runs 12 residues. V was trimmed by 6 bases and J by 7 bases, leaving 13 bases between them. In DNA form, the CDR3 reads TGTGCCAGCAGGGGAGCCGGAGGGGAGCAGTACTTC. This encodes CASRGAGGEQYF.

There are many counts of this clonotype. This rearrangement joins TRBV5-1 to TRBJ2-4, with 9 bases fitting TRBD1. Germline-derived CDR1 and CDR2 are SGHRS and YFSETQ. The V gene end was trimmed by 0 bases and the J gene end by 8 bases; junction bases not matched to a gene: 3. This CDR3 is 14 amino acids long. The CDR3 here is CASSLGQGDHIQYF. The CDR3 DNA reads TGCGCCAGCAGCTTGGGACAGGGGGATCACATTCAGTACTTC.

Turning to this clonotype: Given the absence of the conserved phenylalanine or tryptophan at the CDR3 end, a read error is likely. The DNA of the CDR3 is TGTGCCAGCAGCTTCTTCAGGGCACTGGATATGAACACTGAAGCTTTCCTT. Protein product: CASSFFRALDMNTEAFL. The chain carries TRBV7-8 and TRBJ1-1; D may be TRBD1 (5 bases). V was shortened by 3 bases and J by 0 bases, with 17 bases between the two germline ends. The length of the CDR3 is 17 residues. Germline V gives CDR1 SGHVS, CDR2 FQNEAQ.

V gene TRBV19 combines with J gene TRBJ2-7; possibly TRBD1 or TRBD2 for D (6 bases each). In germline, CDR1 is LNHDA, CDR2 SQIVND (reference sequence). V was pared by 5 bases and J by 1 base, with 12 bases between. The length of the CDR3 is 14 residues. The CDR3 bases are TGTGCCAGTAGTGCAACAGGGAGGTCCTACGAGCAGTACTTC. Encoded protein: CASSATGRSYEQYF.

The chain has TRBV7-9 and TRBJ1-4; D not certain. Germline V gene data show CDR1 as SEHNR and CDR2 as FQNEAQ (reference sequence). This CDR3 is 13 amino acids long. V was shortened by 10 bases and J by 4 bases, with 13 bases between the two germline ends. The CDR3 region is CANSDSLNEKLFF. The CDR3 DNA reads TGTGCCAACTCGGACTCGCTTAATGAAAAACTGTTTTTT.